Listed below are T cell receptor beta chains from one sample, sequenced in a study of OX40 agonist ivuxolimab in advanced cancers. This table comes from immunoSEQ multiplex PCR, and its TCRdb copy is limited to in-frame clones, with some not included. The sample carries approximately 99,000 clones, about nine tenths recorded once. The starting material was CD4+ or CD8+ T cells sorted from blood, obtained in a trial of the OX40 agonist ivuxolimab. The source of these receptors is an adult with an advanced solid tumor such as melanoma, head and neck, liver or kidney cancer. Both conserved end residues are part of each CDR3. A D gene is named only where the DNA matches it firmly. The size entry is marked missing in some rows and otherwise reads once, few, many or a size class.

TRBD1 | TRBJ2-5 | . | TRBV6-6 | CASLLGTGGGETQYF | TGTGCCAGCCTTTTGGGGACAGGGGGCGGGGAGACCCAGTACTTC
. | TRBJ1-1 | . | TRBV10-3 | CAISGQPGSVGNTEAFF | TGTGCCATCAGCGGACAACCGGGCTCCGTTGGGAACACTGAAGCTTTCTTT
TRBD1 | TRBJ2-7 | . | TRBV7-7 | CASSPDRGPLSEQYF | TGTGCTAGCAGCCCTGACAGGGGGCCGTTGAGTGAGCAGTACTTC
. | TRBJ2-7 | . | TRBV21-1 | CASSPIEGGEQYF | TGTGCCAGCAGCCCAATTGAAGGGGGCGAGCAGTACTTC
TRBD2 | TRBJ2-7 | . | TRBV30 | CAWTGTTGGYEQYF | TGTGCCTGGACAGGGACTACCGGCGGGTACGAGCAGTACTTC
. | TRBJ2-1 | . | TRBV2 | CASKWAPSSYNEQFF | TGTGCCAGCAAATGGGCCCCGAGCTCCTACAATGAGCAGTTCTTC
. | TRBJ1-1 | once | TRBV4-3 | CASSQGLRREHMNTEAFF | TGCGCCAGCAGCCAAGGGTTACGCCGGGAGCATATGAACACTGAAGCTTTCTTT
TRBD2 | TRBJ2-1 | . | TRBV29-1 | CSVLIAGSSYNEQFF | TGCAGCGTCCTGATAGCGGGGAGCTCCTACAATGAGCAGTTCTTC
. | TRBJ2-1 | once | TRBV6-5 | CASSYHGLPSYNEQFF | TGTGCCAGCAGTTACCACGGACTCCCCTCCTACAATGAGCAGTTCTTC
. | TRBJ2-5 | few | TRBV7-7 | CASSSGRETQYF | TGTGCTAGCAGCTCAGGCCGGGAGACCCAGTACTTC
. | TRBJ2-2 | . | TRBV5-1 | CASRRSDGTGELFF | TGCGCCAGCAGGCGGTCGGACGGCACCGGGGAGCTGTTTTTT
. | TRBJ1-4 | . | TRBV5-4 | CASSRGTFATNEKLFF | TGTGCCAGCAGCCGCGGGACTTTTGCAACTAATGAAAAACTGTTTTTT
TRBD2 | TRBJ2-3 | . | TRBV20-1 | CSALLAGEQYF | TGCAGTGCGCTTCTAGCGGGGGAACAGTATTTT
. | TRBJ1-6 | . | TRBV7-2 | CASSLGDVGSPLHF | TGTGCCAGCAGCCTGGGGGACGTAGGTTCACCCCTCCACTTT
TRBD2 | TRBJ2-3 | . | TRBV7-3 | CASSFSSGLTDTQYF | TGTGCCAGCAGCTTTTCTAGCGGACTCACAGATACGCAGTATTTT
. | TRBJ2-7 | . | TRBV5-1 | CASSLVNEQYF | TGCGCCAGCAGCTTGGTAAACGAGCAGTACTTC
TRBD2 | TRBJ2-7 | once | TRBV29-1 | CSPERGEQYF | TGCAGCCCTGAGCGGGGCGAGCAGTACTTC
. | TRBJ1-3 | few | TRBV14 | CASVGGTGNTIYF | TGTGCCAGCGTCGGGGGGACTGGAAACACCATATATTTT
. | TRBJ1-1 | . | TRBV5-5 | CASSLPGGNTEAFF | TGTGCCAGCAGCCTCCCGGGTGGGAACACTGAAGCTTTCTTT
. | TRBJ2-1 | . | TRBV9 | CASSHGHEQFF | TGTGCCAGCAGCCACGGGCATGAGCAGTTCTTC
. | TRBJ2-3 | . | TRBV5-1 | CASSLSMGAGQDTQYF | TGCGCCAGCAGCTTGTCCATGGGGGCAGGACAAGATACGCAGTATTTT
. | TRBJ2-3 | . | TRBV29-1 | CSVEKGLIADTQYF | TGCAGCGTTGAGAAAGGCCTCATCGCAGATACGCAGTATTTT
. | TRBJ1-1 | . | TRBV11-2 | CASSSSDRRDTEAFF | TGTGCCAGCAGTTCATCAGACCGGAGGGACACTGAAGCTTTCTTT
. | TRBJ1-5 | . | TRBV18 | CASSPNRVDQPQHF | TGTGCCAGCTCACCCAACAGGGTAGATCAGCCCCAGCATTTT
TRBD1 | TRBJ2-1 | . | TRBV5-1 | CASHPGTGRGEQFF | TGCGCCAGCCACCCCGGGACAGGTCGAGGAGAGCAGTTCTTC
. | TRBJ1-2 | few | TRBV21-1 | CASSKCPRRGNYGYTF | TGTGCCAGCAGCAAATGCCCCCGTAGGGGAAACTATGGCTACACCTTC
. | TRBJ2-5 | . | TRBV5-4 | CASSFARGPQETQYF | TGTGCCAGCAGCTTTGCCAGGGGTCCACAAGAGACCCAGTACTTC
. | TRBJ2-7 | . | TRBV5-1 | CASSLGVDSYEQYF | TGCGCCAGCAGCTTGGGGGTCGACTCCTACGAGCAGTACTTC
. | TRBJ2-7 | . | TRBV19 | CASSIGYEQYF | TGTGCCAGTAGTATCGGCTACGAGCAGTACTTC
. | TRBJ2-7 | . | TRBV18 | CASSPGDFPYEQYF | TGTGCCAGCTCACCGGGCGACTTCCCCTACGAGCAGTACTTC
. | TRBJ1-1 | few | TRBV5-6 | CASSPRRVGTEAFF | TGTGCCAGCAGCCCCCGGAGGGTGGGCACTGAAGCTTTCTTT
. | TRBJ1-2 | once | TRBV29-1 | CSVEDITYGYTF | TGCAGCGTTGAAGATATCACCTATGGCTACACCTTC
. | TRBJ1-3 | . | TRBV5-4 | CASSTSGYGNTIYF | TGTGCCAGCAGCACGTCAGGGTACGGAAACACCATATATTTT
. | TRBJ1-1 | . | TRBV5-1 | CASSLDPLGGAAEAFF | TGCGCCAGCAGCTTGGACCCCCTCGGGGGGGCGGCTGAAGCTTTCTTT
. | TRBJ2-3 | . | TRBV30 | CAWGGHGQGTDTQYF | TGTGCCTGGGGGGGACATGGACAAGGCACAGATACGCAGTATTTT